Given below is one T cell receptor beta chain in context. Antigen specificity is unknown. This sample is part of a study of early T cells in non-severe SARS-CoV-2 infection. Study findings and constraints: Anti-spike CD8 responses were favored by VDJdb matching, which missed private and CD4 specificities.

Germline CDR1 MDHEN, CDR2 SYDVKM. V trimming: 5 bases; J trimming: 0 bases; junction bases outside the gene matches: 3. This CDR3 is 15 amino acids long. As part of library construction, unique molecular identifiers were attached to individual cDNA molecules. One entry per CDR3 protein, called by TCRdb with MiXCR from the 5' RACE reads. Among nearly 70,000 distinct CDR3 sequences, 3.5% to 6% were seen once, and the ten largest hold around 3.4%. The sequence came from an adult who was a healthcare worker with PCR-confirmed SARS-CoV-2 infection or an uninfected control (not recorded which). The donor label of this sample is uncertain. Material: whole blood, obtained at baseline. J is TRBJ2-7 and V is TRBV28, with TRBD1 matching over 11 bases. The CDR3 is CASSAGTGGSYEQYF. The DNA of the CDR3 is TGTGCCAGCAGTGCGGGGACAGGGGGCTCCTACGAGCAGTACTTC. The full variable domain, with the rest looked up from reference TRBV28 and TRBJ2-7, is DVKVTQSSRYLVKRTGEKVFLECVQDMDHENMFWYRQDPGLGLRLIYFSYDVKMKEKGDIPEGYSVSREKKERFSLILESASTNQTSMYLCASSAGTGGSYEQYFGPGTRLTVT.